The 29 T cell receptor beta chains below were found in one sample sequenced in a study of Tregs in tolerant kidney transplant recipients. Here immunoSEQ multiplex PCR was the method, and the copy in TCRdb shows in-frame clones only, minus some. The data contain some 74,000 clones, around 90% of them singletons. Here the sequenced sample was Tregs from blood, taken before the transplant. The receptors here all came from a human donor who received a combined kidney and bone marrow transplant.

The chain uses TRBV21-1 and TRBJ2-7; TRBD2, the table's D call, lacks a check against the DNA. TRBV21-1 represents a pseudogene. The CDR3 runs 16 residues. CDR3 sequence reads: CASSKAPSGRSYEQYF. The DNA for the CDR3 is TGTGCCAGCAGCAAAGCCCCTAGCGGGCGCTCCTACGAGCAGTACTTC.

This rearrangement joins TRBV21-1 to TRBJ2-5. TRBV21-1 is described as a pseudogene. CDR3 length: 13 residues. The CDR3 reads CARVPGPGETQYF. CDR3 in DNA: TGTGCCAGGGTGCCCGGGCCTGGGGAGACCCAGTACTTC.

V usage is TRBV18 and J usage is TRBJ2-1, with 10 bases fitting TRBD2. J gave up 0 bases and V 6 bases, and 11 bases lay outside the gene matches. The CDR3 runs 18 residues. Germline V CDR1 and CDR2: KGHSH, LQKENI. The CDR3 loop is CASSGTSDYYSSYNEQFF. In DNA form, the CDR3 reads TGTGCCAGCTCGGGGACTAGCGACTATTACAGCTCCTACAATGAGCAGTTCTTC.

The chain links TRBV7-8 to TRBJ2-1, with D possibly matching TRBD1 (5 bases). V lost 1 base, J lost 15 bases, and 16 bases lay in between. Germline V gene data show CDR1 as SGHVS and CDR2 as FQNEAQ. This CDR3 is 13 amino acids long. The CDR3 reads CASSLEMYRGWFF. CDR3 sequence (DNA): TGTGCCAGCAGCTTAGAAATGTATAGGGGCTGGTTCTTC.

The chain has TRBV19 and TRBJ2-4; perhaps D is TRBD1 or TRBD2 (5 bases each). There are 15 residues in the CDR3. Germline V gene lookup returns CDR1 LNHDA and CDR2 SQIVND (reference sequence). V lost 4 bases, J lost 6 bases, and 16 bases lay in between. CDR3 sequence reads: CASSKRGAPGNIQYF. The CDR3 DNA is TGTGCCAGTAGTAAAAGGGGAGCCCCGGGAAACATTCAGTACTTC.

The gene calls are TRBV5-1 and TRBJ1-3; possible D gene TRBD1, 6 bases. CDR3 length: 14 residues. The V end was cut by 2 bases, the J end by 4 bases, with 10 bases between. Germline CDR1 and CDR2: SGHRS and YFSETQ. The CDR3 coding sequence is TGCGCCAGCAGCTTACAGGGCTCAGGAAACACCATATATTTT. It encodes CASSLQGSGNTIYF. Supplemented by reference TRBV5-1 and TRBJ1-3, the full variable domain reads KAGVTQTPRYLIKTRGQQVTLSCSPISGHRSVSWYQQTPGQGLQFLFEYFSETQRNKGNFPGRFSGRQFSNSRSEMNVSTLELGDSALYLCASSLQGSGNTIYFGEGSWLTVV.

The V call is TRBV9, the J call TRBJ2-1, with D possibly matching TRBD2 (5 bases). The CDR3 has 16 residues. The germline V gene encodes CDR1 SGDLS and CDR2 YYNGEE. Trimming took off 3 bases at V and 6 bases at J, with 19 bases between the two ends. CDR3 loop: CASSAGSSNTPNEQFF. In DNA form, the CDR3 reads TGTGCCAGCAGCGCGGGATCTTCAAATACCCCCAATGAGCAGTTCTTC.

This chain joins TRBV15 and TRBJ1-5; 7 bases agree with TRBD1. The V gene end was trimmed by 0 bases and the J gene end by 10 bases; junction bases not matched to a gene: 6. The CDR3 loop spans 14 amino acids. Germline loops: CDR1 LNHNV, CDR2 YYDKDF (reference sequence). This chain's CDR3 is CATSREQGPKPQHF. CDR3 DNA: TGTGCCACCAGCAGAGAACAGGGGCCTAAACCCCAGCATTTT.

The J gene is TRBJ2-1, the V gene TRBV14; 9 bases match TRBD2. The germline V gene encodes CDR1 SGHDN and CDR2 FVKESK. The trim removed 0 bases at V and 4 bases at J, leaving 10 bases unmatched. This CDR3 is 18 amino acids long. As DNA, the CDR3 is TGTGCCAGCAGCCAAGATGTTGGAAGCGGGAGGCCTTACAATGAGCAGTTCTTC. Translated, it gives CASSQDVGSGRPYNEQFF.

J is TRBJ2-7 and V is TRBV28; perhaps TRBD1 as D (5 bases). The CDR3 has 15 amino acids. Germline CDR1 reads MDHEN; CDR2 reads SYDVKM. V was pared by 8 bases and J by 4 bases, with 21 bases between. The CDR3 DNA reads as TGTGCCAGCGGACCTTCGACAGCGAACTATTACGAGCAGTACTTC. Protein product: CASGPSTANYYEQYF.

The chain is built from TRBV28 and TRBJ2-1, with D possibly TRBD1 on 6 matching bases. The germline V and J ends were trimmed by 8 bases and 10 bases, with 12 bases remaining between them. From germline, CDR1 is MDHEN and CDR2 SYDVKM. This CDR3 has 11 amino acids. CDR3 residues: CASPRGREQFF. The CDR3 DNA reads TGTGCCAGCCCTAGGGGGAGAGAGCAGTTCTTC.

V usage is TRBV15 and J usage is TRBJ2-5, with 13 bases identical to TRBD2. J lost 0 bases, V lost 5 bases, and 12 bases had no gene match. The length of the CDR3 is 19 residues. Germline assignment: CDR1 LNHNV and CDR2 YYDKDF (reference sequence). The CDR3 reads CATSGTTGTSGDYQETQYF. In nucleotides, the CDR3 is TGTGCCACCAGCGGTACCACCGGGACTAGCGGGGACTACCAAGAGACCCAGTACTTC.

Note on this clone: The same CDR3 also results from other DNA sequences found in this sample. The chain is built from TRBV5-1 and TRBJ1-1; possible D gene TRBD1, 6 bases. Trimming cost V 0 bases and J 1 base, with 7 bases left between them. This CDR3 has 14 amino acids. The V gene's germline CDR1 is SGHRS and CDR2 YFSETQ. The CDR3 is CASSLGGGNTEAFF. DNA of the CDR3: TGCGCCAGCAGCTTGGGAGGGGGGAACACTGAAGCTTTCTTT.

The chain links TRBV7-2 to TRBJ2-3; 7 nucleotides align to TRBD2. The CDR3 totals 14 residues. With V trimmed by 4 bases and J by 4 bases, 5 bases remained unmatched. Germline CDR1 reads SGHTA; CDR2 reads FQGNSA. The CDR3 coding sequence is TGTGCCAGCAGCTGGACTGGACTAGCAGATACGCAGTATTTT. Translation: CASSWTGLADTQYF.

V and J are TRBV7-8 and TRBJ1-5; 7 bases match TRBD1. CDR1 is SGHVS, CDR2 FQNEAQ, per germline. CDR3 length equals 14 residues. Trimming cost V 6 bases and J 5 bases; bases outside gene matches: 7. The CDR3 DNA sequence: TGTGCCAGCAGGTCCGGGACAGATCATCAGCCCCAGCATTTT. Its translation: CASRSGTDHQPQHF.

The chain carries TRBV19 and TRBJ2-7; possibly TRBD1 for D (6 bases). The CDR3 covers 15 residues. V was shortened by 4 bases and J by 1 base, with 14 bases between the two germline ends. Germline CDR1 reads LNHDA; CDR2 reads SQIVND (reference sequence). The CDR3 region is CASSREGGESYEQYF. In DNA, the CDR3 is TGTGCCAGTAGTAGGGAAGGGGGAGAATCCTACGAGCAGTACTTC. Based on the CDR3 plus reference TRBV19 and TRBJ2-7, the full variable domain is DGGITQSPKYLFRKEGQNVTLSCEQNLNHDAMYWYRQDPGQGLRLIYYSQIVNDFQKGDIAEGYSVSREKKESFPLTVTSAQKNPTAFYLCASSREGGESYEQYFGPGTRLTVT.

The CDR3 loop reads CASRAPGLAGTDTQYF. The CDR3 DNA reads TGTGCCAGCAGGGCACCGGGACTAGCGGGCACAGATACGCAGTATTTT. The chain combines TRBV7-9 with TRBJ2-3, with 11 positions matching TRBD2. The V gene's germline CDR1 is SEHNR and CDR2 FQNEAQ (reference sequence). J lost 1 base, V lost 6 bases, and 6 bases had no gene match. This CDR3 comprises 16 residues.

The chain employs TRBV6-6 and TRBJ1-4, with 8 nucleotides matching TRBD1. Looked up from germline, CDR1 is MNHNY and CDR2 is SVGAGI (reference sequence). V shed 6 bases, J shed 7 bases, and the junction held 13 bases outside the gene matches. CDR3 length: 16 amino acids. The CDR3 region has the DNA TGTGCCAGCAGGCCGATTGACAGGGGTAAAAGTGAAAAACTGTTTTTT. Its protein product is CASRPIDRGKSEKLFF.

The gene calls are TRBV6-5 and TRBJ2-1, with 11 bases identical to TRBD2. Unmatched junction bases numbered 6, after V lost 2 bases and J lost 9 bases. Germline CDR1 reads MNHEY; CDR2 reads SVGAGI. The CDR3 is 15 amino acids. This chain's CDR3 is CASSYETSGTGEQFF. CDR3 DNA sequence: TGTGCCAGCAGTTACGAGACTAGCGGGACTGGTGAGCAGTTCTTC.

The genes are TRBV14 and TRBJ1-3, with 8 bases fitting TRBD1. Looked up from germline, CDR1 is SGHDN and CDR2 is FVKESK. V was clipped by 3 bases and J by 4 bases; unmatched bases: 2. This CDR3 region has 14 residues. The CDR3 sequence: CASSHRDRGNTIYF. The CDR3 nucleotides are TGTGCCAGCAGCCACCGGGACAGGGGAAACACCATATATTTT.

The CDR3 is CASSVVGSSTDTQYF. The CDR3 DNA follows: TGTGCCAGCAGCGTAGTTGGGTCTAGCACAGATACGCAGTATTTT. V gene TRBV9 combines with J gene TRBJ2-3; no reliable D call. This CDR3 contains 15 residues. Germline lookup yields CDR1 SGDLS and CDR2 YYNGEE. Deletions cut 0 bases from V and 0 bases from J, with 8 bases between. The entire variable domain, with the rest obtained from reference TRBV9 and TRBJ2-3, is as follows: DSGVTQTPKHLITATGQRVTLRCSPRSGDLSVYWYQQSLDQGLQFLIQYYNGEERAKGNILERFSAQQFPDLHSELNLSSLELGDSALYFCASSVVGSSTDTQYFGPGTRLTVL.

As concerns this clone: One junction end does not reproduce the germline sequence, and a read error may be involved. The V call is TRBV28, the J call TRBJ1-3, with 9 bases that match TRBD1. The V gene's germline CDR1 is MDHEN and CDR2 SYDVKM. The CDR3 covers 11 residues. The CDR3 DNA follows: TGTGCCAGCAGTAAAACAGGGGGCTTTTACTTT. Residues: CASSKTGGFYF.

In DNA form, the CDR3 reads TGTGCCAGCAGCTCCGACCTCCTGTGGACTAGCGGGAGCTACGAGCAGTACTTC. Its translation: CASSSDLLWTSGSYEQYF. The rearrangement joins TRBV7-6 to TRBJ2-7; 13 bases map to TRBD2. The ends lost 4 bases at V and 3 bases at J; junction bases unmatched: 12. CDR3 length equals 18 residues. CDR1 is SGHVS and CDR2 is FNYEAQ in the germline V gene.

The chain links TRBV19 to TRBJ1-5; D unclear. Trimming cost V 3 bases and J 1 base, with 4 bases left between them. The CDR3 has 13 residues. The V gene's germline CDR1 is LNHDA and CDR2 SQIVND (reference sequence). CDR3 DNA sequence: TGTGCCAGTAGTATTAAGAGCAATCAGCCCCAGCATTTT. It codes for CASSIKSNQPQHF.

The V and J genes are TRBV5-1 and TRBJ2-7; D is undetermined. This CDR3 is 14 amino acids long. Germline loops: CDR1 SGHRS, CDR2 YFSETQ. Trimming took off 2 bases at V and 4 bases at J, with 13 bases between the two ends. The CDR3 is CASSLGSMGYEQYF. The CDR3 bases are TGCGCCAGCAGCTTAGGTTCAATGGGGTACGAGCAGTACTTC.

The V call is TRBV28, the J call TRBJ2-5; 12 bases are a match to TRBD2. Trimming at V came to 6 bases and at J to 0 bases, leaving 2 bases not matched to a gene. CDR1 and CDR2 (germline): MDHEN, SYDVKM. The CDR3 has 15 residues. The DNA for the CDR3 is TGTGCCAGCAGCCGACTAGCGGGGGACCAAGAGACCCAGTACTTC. Residues: CASSRLAGDQETQYF.

The rearrangement joins TRBV6-5 to TRBJ1-2; 9 bases match TRBD1. Germline assignment: CDR1 MNHEY and CDR2 SVGAGI. The V gene end was trimmed by 5 bases and the J gene end by 4 bases; junction bases not matched to a gene: 8. The CDR3 is made up of 15 amino acids. For the CDR3, the DNA is TGTGCCAGCAGTCCTGTACGGACAGGGGCCTATGGCTACACCTTC. Its protein product is CASSPVRTGAYGYTF.

This clone has just one count. This rearrangement joins TRBV2 to TRBJ2-7; D unclear. From germline, CDR1 is SNHLY and CDR2 FYNNEI. V was clipped by 6 bases and J by 5 bases, with 8 bases between them. The CDR3 spans 11 residues. In DNA, the CDR3 is TGTGCCAGCAGCGTTGACCACGAGCAGTACTTC. This codes for CASSVDHEQYF.

This chain connects TRBV7-8 to TRBJ2-1; D is possibly TRBD1 or TRBD2 (5 bases each). V lost 2 bases, J lost 8 bases, and 16 bases lay in between. The CDR3 loop spans 15 amino acids. The germline V gene encodes CDR1 SGHVS and CDR2 FQNEAQ. The CDR3 DNA reads TGTGCCAGCAGCTTATTAACGCCCGGGGACGATGAGCAGTTCTTC. Its translation is CASSLLTPGDDEQFF.